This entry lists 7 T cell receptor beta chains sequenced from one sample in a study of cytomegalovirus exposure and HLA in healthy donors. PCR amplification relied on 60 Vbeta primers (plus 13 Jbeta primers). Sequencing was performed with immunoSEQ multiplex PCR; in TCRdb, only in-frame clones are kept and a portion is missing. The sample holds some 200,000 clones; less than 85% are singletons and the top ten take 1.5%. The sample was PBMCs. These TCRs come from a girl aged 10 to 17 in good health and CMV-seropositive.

The CDR3 bases are TGCGCCACGTTCATCGGGAACACAGATACGCAGTATTTT. Translating it yields CATFIGNTDTQYF. V usage is TRBV23-1 and J usage is TRBJ2-3, with D perhaps TRBD2 (5 bases). TRBV23-1 has ORF status, its function being uncertain. V was clipped by 10 bases and J by 2 bases, with 13 bases between them. This CDR3 comprises 13 residues.

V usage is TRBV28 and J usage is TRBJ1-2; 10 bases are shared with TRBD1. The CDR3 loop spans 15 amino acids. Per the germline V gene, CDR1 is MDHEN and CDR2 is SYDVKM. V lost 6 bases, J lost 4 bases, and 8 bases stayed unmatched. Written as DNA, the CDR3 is TGTGCCAGCAGCCCCGGGACAGGGGAATTCTATGGCTACACCTTC. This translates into CASSPGTGEFYGYTF.

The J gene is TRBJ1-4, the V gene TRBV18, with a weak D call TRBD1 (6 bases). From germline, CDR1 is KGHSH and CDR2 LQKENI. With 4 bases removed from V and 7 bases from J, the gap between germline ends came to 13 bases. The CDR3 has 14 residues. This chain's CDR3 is CASSRSTGAEKLFF. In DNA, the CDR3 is TGTGCCAGCTCACGCTCGACAGGTGCTGAAAAACTGTTTTTT.

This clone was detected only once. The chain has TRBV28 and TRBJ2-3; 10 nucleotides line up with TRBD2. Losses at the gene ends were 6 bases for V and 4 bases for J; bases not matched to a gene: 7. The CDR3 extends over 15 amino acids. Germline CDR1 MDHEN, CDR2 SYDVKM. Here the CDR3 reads CASSLSSGGSDTQYF. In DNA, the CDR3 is TGTGCCAGCAGCCTATCTAGCGGGGGCTCAGATACGCAGTATTTT.

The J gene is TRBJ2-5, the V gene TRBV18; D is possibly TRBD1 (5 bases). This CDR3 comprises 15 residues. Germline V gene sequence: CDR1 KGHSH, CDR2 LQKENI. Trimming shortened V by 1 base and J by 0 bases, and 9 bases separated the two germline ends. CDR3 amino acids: CASSPQAGNQETQYF. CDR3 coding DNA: TGTGCCAGCTCACCACAAGCAGGGAACCAAGAGACCCAGTACTTC.

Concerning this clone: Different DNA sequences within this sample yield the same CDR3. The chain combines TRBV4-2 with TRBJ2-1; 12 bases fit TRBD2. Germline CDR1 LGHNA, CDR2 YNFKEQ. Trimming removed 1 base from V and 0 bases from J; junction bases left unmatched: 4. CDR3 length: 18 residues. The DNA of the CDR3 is TGTGCCAGCAGCCAAGGGCTAGCGGGGGGGACCTCCTACAATGAGCAGTTCTTC. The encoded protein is CASSQGLAGGTSYNEQFF.

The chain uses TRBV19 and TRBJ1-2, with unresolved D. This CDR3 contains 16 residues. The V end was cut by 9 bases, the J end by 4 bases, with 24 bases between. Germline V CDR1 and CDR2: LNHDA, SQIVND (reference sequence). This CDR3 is CASKPPFSLPGYGYTF. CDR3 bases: TGTGCCAGCAAACCGCCCTTTAGCCTTCCGGGCTATGGCTACACCTTC.